This note documents a single T cell receptor (beta chain) sequence. TCRdb used MiXCR to reprocess the 5' RACE reads, holding one entry per CDR3 protein. The sample records about 63,000 distinct CDR3 sequences, 15% to 20% being singletons. J was trimmed by 1 base and V by 3 bases; bases with no gene match: 6. The germline gives CDR1 SGDLS, CDR2 YYNGEE. This CDR3 is built from 15 residues. The source of the sample is a study of T cells of healthy individuals. This chain links TRBV9 with TRBJ2-5, with 7 bases fitting TRBD1. The sequence derives from a human donor in good health. DNA for the CDR3: TGTGCCAGCAGCGCCCTGGGGACAGTCCAAGAGACCCAGTACTTC. Translation: CASSALGTVQETQYF.